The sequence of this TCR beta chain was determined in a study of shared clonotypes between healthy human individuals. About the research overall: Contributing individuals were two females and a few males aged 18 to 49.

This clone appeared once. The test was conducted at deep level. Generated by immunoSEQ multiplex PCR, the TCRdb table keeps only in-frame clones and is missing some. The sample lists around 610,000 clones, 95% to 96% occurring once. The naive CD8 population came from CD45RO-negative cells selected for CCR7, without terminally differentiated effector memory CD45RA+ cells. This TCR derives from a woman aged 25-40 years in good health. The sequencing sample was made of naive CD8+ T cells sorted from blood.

Here the CDR3 reads CASSHTVNQPQHF. The CDR3 DNA is TGCGCCAGCAGCCATACGGTCAATCAGCCCCAGCATTTT. This rearrangement joins TRBV4-1 to TRBJ1-5; D remains ambiguous. V gave up 3 bases and J gave up 3 bases, with 6 bases separating them. The germline gives CDR1 MGHRA, CDR2 YSYEKL. The length of the CDR3 is 13 residues.